The 32 T cell receptor beta chains reported below all come from one sample, sequenced in a study of prognosis after radiotherapy for stage I lung cancer. By two-round multiplex PCR, the TCR beta CDR3 was amplified from genomic DNA. Initially, in first-round PCR, primers specific to each TRBV and TRBJ gene were used. TCRdb redid the calling of the multiplex PCR reads with MiXCR, one entry per CDR3 protein. The sample holds 9,500 to 13,000 distinct CDR3 sequences, roughly 51% seen once. Sequenced material: PBMCs, taken before or after stereotactic body radiation therapy (not recorded which). The source is a donor aged 50 or older with non-small cell lung cancer.

This clonotype is medium-sized within its sample. The genes are TRBV6-4 and TRBJ1-2, with 7 bases aligning to TRBD1. There are 13 residues in the CDR3. Germline values: CDR1 MRHNA, CDR2 SNTAGT. V lost 6 bases and J lost 4; bases outside the gene matches: 5. The CDR3: CASRWGQSYGYTF. The CDR3, as DNA: TGTGCCAGCAGGTGGGGACAGTCCTATGGCTACACCTTC.

The chain uses TRBV6-9 and TRBJ2-3; D is perhaps TRBD1 (6 bases). CDR3 size: 17 residues. Trimming shortened V by 3 bases and J by 1 base, and 17 bases separated the two germline ends. The germline V gene has CDR1 MNHGY and CDR2 SVAAGI. The CDR3 sequence is CASSYARGAFRTDTQYF. CDR3 nucleotides: TGTGCCAGCAGTTACGCCAGGGGAGCCTTTCGCACAGATACGCAGTATTTT.

This clonotype was found once. V gene TRBV3-1 combines with J gene TRBJ2-7, with 8 bases matching TRBD2. Germline CDR1 is LGHDT and CDR2 is YNNKEL (reference sequence). With V trimmed by 1 base and J by 5 bases, 7 bases remained unmatched. The CDR3 consists of 15 residues. CDR3 in amino acids: CASSQGSGRIDEQYF. CDR3 DNA sequence: TGTGCCAGCAGCCAAGGAAGCGGGAGAATCGACGAGCAGTACTTC.

There are many counts of this clonotype. The chain recombines TRBV4-2 with TRBJ2-3; 11 nucleotides align to TRBD2. Unmatched junction bases numbered 15, after V lost 4 bases and J lost 3 bases. Per germline, CDR1 LGHNA and CDR2 YNFKEQ. This CDR3 region has 19 residues. This CDR3 is CASSLRPGRASGGTDTQYF. The CDR3 DNA sequence: TGTGCCAGCAGCCTGAGGCCGGGCAGGGCTAGCGGGGGGACAGATACGCAGTATTTT.

By frequency in the sample, this clonotype is medium-sized (0.01 to 0.1%). The chain uses TRBV6-2 or TRBV6-3 and TRBJ2-1; a weak D match, TRBD2 (5 bases). The germline V gene has CDR1 MNHEY and CDR2 SVGEGT. The CDR3 consists of 15 residues. V lost 6 bases and J 2 bases, leaving 14 bases between the germline ends. The CDR3: CASSRTGRPYNEQFF. As DNA, the CDR3 is TGTGCCAGCAGCAGAACGGGAAGGCCCTACAATGAGCAGTTCTTC.

The chain has TRBV12-3 or TRBV12-4 and TRBJ2-3; D perhaps matches TRBD1 (6 bases). Trimming took off 0 bases at V and 2 bases at J, with 12 bases between the two ends. The CDR3 sequence is 16 residues long. CDR3 in amino acids: CASSLAVDSTTDTQYF. In nucleotides, the CDR3 is TGTGCCAGCAGTTTAGCGGTGGACAGCACCACAGATACGCAGTATTTT.

The sample holds many counts of this clonotype. The V call is TRBV3-1, the J call TRBJ2-1; D is possibly TRBD1 or TRBD2 (6 bases each). The CDR3 consists of 17 residues. Trimming pared 2 bases from V and 0 bases from J, leaving 14 bases between. CDR1 and CDR2 (germline): LGHDT, YNNKEL (reference sequence). The DNA of the CDR3 is TGTGCCAGCAGCCAAACCAGCGGAGGGGGCTCCTACAATGAGCAGTTCTTC. Translation: CASSQTSGGGSYNEQFF.

The gene calls are TRBV29-1 and TRBJ2-5; TRBD1 agrees at 10 bases. J lost 4 bases, V lost 2 bases, and 7 bases had no gene match. This CDR3 has 15 residues. Per the germline V gene, CDR1 is SQVTM and CDR2 is ANQGSEA. The CDR3 reads CSVEYDRGRSETQYF. The CDR3 region has the DNA TGCAGCGTTGAATACGACAGGGGGCGTTCAGAGACCCAGTACTTC.

As to this clonotype: Given a much more abundant clone one base away, this may be a read error. This chain uses TRBV5-1 with TRBJ2-3, with a tentative D call TRBD2 (6 bases). This CDR3 comprises 15 residues. Germline V gene lookup returns CDR1 SGHRS and CDR2 YFSETQ. The CDR3 bases are TGCTCCAGCAGCTACGGGACTTCTAGCACAGATACGCAGTATTTT. Protein product: CSSSYGTSSTDTQYF.

The chain recombines TRBV2 with TRBJ2-1; no reliable D call. The germline V gene encodes CDR1 SNHLY and CDR2 FYNNEI. The CDR3 length is 11 residues. The V end was cut by 4 bases, the J end by 4 bases, with 2 bases between. CDR3 protein: CASSVYNEQFF. CDR3 bases: TGTGCCAGCAGTGTGTACAATGAGCAGTTCTTC.

Judged by abundance, this clonotype is medium-sized. The V call is TRBV24-1, the J call TRBJ2-1; TRBD2 aligns across 8 bases. CDR3 length equals 15 residues. The germline gives CDR1 KGHDR, CDR2 SFDVKD. V trimming: 7 bases; J trimming: 7 bases; junction bases outside the gene matches: 11. DNA of the CDR3: TGTGCCACCAGGGCCGTGCGGGGGGCTAAGAATGAGCAGTTCTTC. Translating it yields CATRAVRGAKNEQFF.

This clonotype rates as medium-sized. The V and J genes are TRBV4-2 and TRBJ2-7; 8 nucleotides agree with TRBD2. CDR3 length: 15 residues. Germline V lookup: CDR1 LGHNA, CDR2 YNFKEQ. The V gene end was trimmed by 0 bases and the J gene end by 6 bases; junction bases not matched to a gene: 7. CDR3 coding DNA: TGTGCCAGCAGCCAAGATCCAGCGGGAGATCGCGAGCAGTACTTC. Its translation is CASSQDPAGDREQYF.

J is TRBJ1-5 and V is TRBV12-3 or TRBV12-4; TRBD1 aligns across 7 bases. V was clipped by 6 bases and J by 3 bases; unmatched bases: 2. The CDR3 is 13 residues long. In DNA form, the CDR3 reads TGTGCCAGCAGCAGGGGGTTCAATCAGCCCCAGCATTTT. Protein product: CASSRGFNQPQHF.

J is TRBJ2-1 and V is TRBV27; D is perhaps TRBD2 (6 bases). The V gene's germline CDR1 is MNHEY and CDR2 SMNVEV (reference sequence). The CDR3 is made up of 15 amino acids. V dropped 7 bases and J dropped 5 bases, with 18 bases sitting between them. This CDR3 reads CASIPLAVRNNEQFF. The CDR3, as DNA: TGTGCCAGCATTCCCTTAGCGGTAAGAAACAATGAGCAGTTCTTC.

The chain uses TRBV5-1 and TRBJ1-2, with TRBD1 matching 8 bases. The CDR3 has 15 residues. Trimming took 5 bases from V and 0 from J; bases not matched to a gene: 6. CDR1 is SGHRS and CDR2 is YFSETQ in the germline V gene. The CDR3 bases are TGCGCCAGCAGGGCGACAGGGGCTGCTAACTATGGCTACACCTTC. It specifies CASRATGAANYGYTF.

This clonotype has only one observation. The V and J genes are TRBV15 and TRBJ1-5, with 7 bases lining up with TRBD1. The V gene end was trimmed by 1 base and the J gene end by 1 base; junction bases not matched to a gene: 7. Germline values: CDR1 LNHNV, CDR2 YYDKDF (reference sequence). The CDR3 totals 17 residues. CDR3 in amino acids: CATSRASTGRSNQPQHF. CDR3 nucleotide sequence: TGTGCCACCAGCAGAGCCTCGACAGGGAGGAGCAATCAGCCCCAGCATTTT.

This clonotype is medium-sized. The CDR3 coding sequence is TGTGCCAGCAGTCGATCCAGCGGGGCCGCTGAGCAGTTCTTC. Translated: CASSRSSGAAEQFF. The chain joins TRBV12-3 or TRBV12-4 to TRBJ2-1, with TRBD2 matching 7 bases. V lost 5 bases, J lost 9 bases, and 10 bases stayed unmatched. CDR3 length equals 14 residues.

The V and J genes are TRBV5-1 and TRBJ2-1; 10 nucleotides line up with TRBD2. This CDR3 has 16 amino acids. Germline V lookup: CDR1 SGHRS, CDR2 YFSETQ. With V trimmed by 0 bases and J by 3 bases, 3 bases remained unmatched. Here the CDR3 DNA reads TGCGCCAGCAGCTTGGAGGGGACTAGCGTCTACAATGAGCAGTTCTTC. Translated: CASSLEGTSVYNEQFF.

This clonotype was observed many times. The J gene is TRBJ2-5, the V gene TRBV14, with 8 bases that match TRBD2. CDR1 is SGHDN and CDR2 is FVKESK in the germline V gene. This CDR3 has 15 amino acids. Trimming removed 4 bases from V and 5 bases from J; junction bases left unmatched: 9. CDR3 nucleotide sequence: TGTGCCAGCAGCCCGCTTAGCGGGGCGCAGGAGACCCAGTACTTC. This sequence encodes CASSPLSGAQETQYF.

In the case of this clonotype: A much more abundant neighbour one base away suggests this may be a read error. This chain uses TRBV20-1 with TRBJ2-5; 8 nucleotides agree with TRBD2. Germline assignment: CDR1 DFQATT and CDR2 SNEGSKA (reference sequence). This CDR3 spans 13 amino acids. J was trimmed by 4 bases and V by 3 bases; bases with no gene match: 4. CDR3: CSASGGAVETQYF. The DNA of the CDR3 is TGCAGTGCTAGCGGGGGGGCCGTAGAGACCCAGTACTTC.

The rearrangement links TRBV12-3 or TRBV12-4 to TRBJ2-7; D might be TRBD1 (6 bases). V was trimmed by 3 bases and J by 0 bases, leaving 12 bases between them. There are 15 residues in the CDR3. CDR3 coding DNA: TGTGCCAGCAGTTTGTGGGGGCTGAGCTCCTACGAGCAGTACTTC. This translates into CASSLWGLSSYEQYF.

Concerning this clonotype itself: One base separates it from a far larger clone, so it is likely a read error. CDR3 amino acids: CATQERQGTNNYGYTF. The CDR3, as DNA: TGTGCCACGCAAGAACGACAGGGAACTAACAACTATGGCTACACCTTC. V is TRBV6-9 and J is TRBJ1-2; 7 bases are shared with TRBD1. V lost 10 bases and J lost 2; bases outside the gene matches: 16. The length of the CDR3 is 16 residues. Germline V gene lookup returns CDR1 MNHGY and CDR2 SVAAGI.

This clonotype was counted at least ten times. The chain has TRBV2 and TRBJ2-3, with D tentatively TRBD2 (7 bases). CDR1 and CDR2 (germline): SNHLY, FYNNEI. CDR3 size: 15 residues. Trimming shortened V by 2 bases and J by 4 bases, and 13 bases separated the two germline ends. CDR3 in amino acids: CASSERGGGPDTQYF. The CDR3 DNA is TGTGCCAGCAGTGAAAGGGGGGGGGGCCCAGATACGCAGTATTTT.

By proportion, this clonotype is medium-sized. This sequence joins TRBV3-1 and TRBJ2-3; D gene uncertain. There are 14 residues in the CDR3. Germline V gene data show CDR1 as LGHDT and CDR2 as YNNKEL (reference sequence). Deletions cut 3 bases from V and 2 bases from J, with 9 bases between. The CDR3 DNA follows: TGTGCCAGCAGCCACCTTGGATCCACAGATACGCAGTATTTT. This sequence encodes CASSHLGSTDTQYF.

This rearrangement joins TRBV6-1 to TRBJ2-3; TRBD2 aligns across 8 bases. CDR3 length: 16 residues. Losses at the gene ends were 3 bases for V and 2 bases for J; bases not matched to a gene: 7. Germline V gene sequence: CDR1 MNHNS, CDR2 SASEGT. The CDR3 coding sequence is TGTGCCAGCAGTGATCCGGGACTAGGGCCCACAGATACGCAGTATTTT. The encoded protein is CASSDPGLGPTDTQYF.

As regards this clonotype: A far more abundant clone sits one base away, making this likely a read error. The V call is TRBV7-9, the J call TRBJ2-3; D might be TRBD2 (5 bases). Per germline, CDR1 SEHNR and CDR2 FQNEAQ (reference sequence). This CDR3 comprises 16 residues. The CDR3 protein is CASSLAVTSSTYTQYF. Here the CDR3 DNA reads TGTGCCAGCAGCTTAGCCGTCACTTCTAGCACATATACGCAGTATTTT.

This clonotype appeared many times. One end of the junction is discordant with germline, which a read error may explain. This chain links TRBV7-8 with TRBJ1-1; D is uncertain. This CDR3 spans 16 amino acids. CDR1 is SGHVS and CDR2 is FQNEAQ in the germline V gene. CDR3 sequence: CASSLAGRLWNTEAFF. CDR3 coding DNA: TGTGCCAGCAGCCTAGCAGGCCGTCTCTGGAACACTGAAGCTTTCTTT.

This clonotype was counted between two and nine times. The chain uses TRBV2 and TRBJ2-1; TRBD2 matches 7 bases. Germline loops: CDR1 SNHLY, CDR2 FYNNEI. V lost 11 bases to trimming and J lost 3 bases; unmatched junction nucleotides: 4. This CDR3 spans 12 amino acids. CDR3 DNA sequence: TGTGCCGGCGGGGGAAACTACAATGAGCAGTTCTTC. As protein: CAGGGNYNEQFF.

In regard to this clonotype: A single base is all that separates this from a far larger clone, so a read error is likely. This sequence joins TRBV6-4 and TRBJ2-2, with D perhaps matching TRBD2 (5 bases). This CDR3 has 13 residues. Germline CDR1 MRHNA, CDR2 SNTAGT. DNA of the CDR3: TGTGCCAGCAGGCCCTGGAACACCGGGGATCTGTTTTTT. It codes for CASRPWNTGDLFF.

Concerning this clonotype itself: This sequence is one base from a far larger clone and is likely a read error. The chain couples TRBV6-4 to TRBJ2-7; 8 nucleotides match TRBD1. CDR3 length equals 14 residues. The trim removed 5 bases at V and 4 bases at J, leaving 7 bases unmatched. The germline V gene has CDR1 MRHNA and CDR2 SNTAGT. This chain's CDR3 is CASSSWTGFYEQYF. The CDR3 bases are TGTGCCAGCAGTTCCTGGACAGGGTTTTACGAGCAGTACTTC.

By proportion, this clonotype is medium-sized (0.01 to 0.1%). V gene TRBV6-1 combines with J gene TRBJ1-6; D is ambiguous. CDR3 length equals 12 residues. V lost 7 bases and J 8 bases, leaving 9 bases between the germline ends. Germline V gene sequence: CDR1 MNHNS, CDR2 SASEGT. The CDR3: CASKTGDSPLHF. DNA for the CDR3: TGTGCCAGCAAAACTGGGGATTCACCCCTCCACTTT.

Turning to this clonotype: With only one base between it and a far larger clone, this is likely a read error. The chain has TRBV6-5 and TRBJ2-7; D is possibly TRBD2 (5 bases). The V gene's germline CDR1 is MNHEY and CDR2 SVGAGI. V lost 7 bases, J lost 6 bases, and 22 bases lay in between. CDR3 length equals 15 residues. For the CDR3, the DNA is TGTGCCAGCACCCTACTAGAGGGAGAAACTCGCGAGCAGTACTTC. Amino acids: CASTLLEGETREQYF.